The sequence of this T cell receptor (beta chain) was determined in a study of blood T cell repertoires in COVID-19. Data came from immunoSEQ multiplex PCR; TCRdb stores just in-frame clones and leaves some out. The sample shows about 130,000 clones, about four fifths of them seen only once. The CDR3 runs to 15 residues. V was shortened by 3 bases and J by 1 base, with 10 bases between the two germline ends. Germline lookup yields CDR1 MGHRA and CDR2 YSYEKL. The J gene is TRBJ1-5, the V gene TRBV4-1, with D possibly being TRBD1 (5 bases). This TCR came from a woman older than 75 with acute or convalescent COVID-19. Sequencing was done on a sample of peripheral blood. DNA for the CDR3: TGCGCCAGCAGCCACACGGGACTGAGCAATCAGCCCCAGCATTTT. Protein: CASSHTGLSNQPQHF.